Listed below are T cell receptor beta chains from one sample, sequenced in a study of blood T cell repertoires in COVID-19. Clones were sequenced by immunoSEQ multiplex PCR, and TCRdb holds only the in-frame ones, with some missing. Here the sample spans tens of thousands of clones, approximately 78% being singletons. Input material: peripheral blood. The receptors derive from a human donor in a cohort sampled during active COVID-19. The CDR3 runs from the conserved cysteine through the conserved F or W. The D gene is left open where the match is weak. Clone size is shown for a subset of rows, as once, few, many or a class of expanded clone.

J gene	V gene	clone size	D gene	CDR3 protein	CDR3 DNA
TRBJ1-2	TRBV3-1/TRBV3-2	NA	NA	CASCGEDYGYTF	TGTGCCAGCTGCGGGGAGGACTATGGCTACACCTTC
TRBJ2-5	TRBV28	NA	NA	CASSLSGGAQETQYF	TGTGCCAGCAGTTTGAGTGGAGGGGCCCAAGAGACCCAGTACTTC
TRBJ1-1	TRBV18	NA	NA	CASSSRVPTEAFF	TGTGCCAGCTCCTCCAGGGTCCCCACTGAAGCTTTCTTT
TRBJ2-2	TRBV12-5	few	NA	CASGKGVNTGELFF	TGTGCTAGTGGTAAAGGGGTTAACACCGGGGAGCTGTTTTTT
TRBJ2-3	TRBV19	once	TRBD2	CATSGGLAGGHPSTDTQYF	TGTGCCACCAGCGGGGGACTAGCGGGGGGCCACCCTAGCACAGATACGCAGTATTTT
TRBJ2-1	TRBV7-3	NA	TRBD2	CASSPAAGGIDEQFF	TGTGCCAGCAGCCCCGCGGCGGGGGGGATAGATGAGCAGTTCTTC
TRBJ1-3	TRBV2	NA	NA	CASTTYGGSGNTIYF	TGTGCCAGCACCACTTACGGCGGGTCCGGAAACACCATATATTTT
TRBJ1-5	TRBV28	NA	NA	CATGRGRQPQHF	TGTGCCACCGGCCGGGGGAGACAGCCCCAGCATTTT
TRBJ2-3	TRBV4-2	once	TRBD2	CASSQEGGSADTQYF	TGTGCCAGCAGCCAAGAGGGGGGGTCCGCAGATACGCAGTATTTT
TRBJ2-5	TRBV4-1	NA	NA	CASSQPGGRERETQYF	TGCGCCAGCAGCCAACCCGGAGGGCGAGAGCGGGAGACCCAGTACTTC
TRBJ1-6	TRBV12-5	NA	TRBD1	CASGLIGTGPHLHF	TGTGCTAGTGGTTTGATTGGGACAGGCCCTCACCTCCACTTT
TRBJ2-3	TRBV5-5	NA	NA	CASSLPTGSDTQYF	TGTGCCAGCAGCTTACCAACAGGGTCAGATACGCAGTATTTT
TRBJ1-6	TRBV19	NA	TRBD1	CASSPGGGPRGSPLHF	TGTGCCAGTAGTCCAGGGGGTGGACCAAGGGGATCACCCCTCCACTTT
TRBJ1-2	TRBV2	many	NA	CASSRQDLANYGYTF	TGTGCCAGCAGTCGACAGGACCTAGCTAACTATGGCTACACCTTC
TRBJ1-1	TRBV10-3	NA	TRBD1	CATTGESTEAFF	TGTGCCACGACAGGGGAGTCTACTGAAGCTTTCTTT
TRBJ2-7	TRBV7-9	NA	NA	CASSFLSYEQYF	TGTGCCAGCAGCTTCCTCTCCTACGAGCAGTACTTC
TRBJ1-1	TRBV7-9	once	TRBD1	CASSLAFRAGGTEAFF	TGTGCCAGCAGCTTAGCGTTTAGGGCAGGGGGAACTGAAGCTTTCTTT
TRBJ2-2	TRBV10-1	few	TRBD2	CASSDSSGINTGELFF	TGCGCCAGCAGTGATAGTAGCGGGATCAACACCGGGGAGCTGTTTTTT
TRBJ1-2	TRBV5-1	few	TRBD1	CASSLGGGDGYTF	TGCGCCAGCAGCTTGGGAGGGGGCGATGGCTACACCTTC
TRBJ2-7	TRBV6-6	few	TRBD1	CASRGQEDYEQYF	TGTGCCAGCAGGGGACAGGAAGACTACGAGCAGTACTTC
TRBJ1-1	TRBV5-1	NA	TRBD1	CASGRQGGNTEAFF	TGCGCCAGCGGCCGACAGGGTGGGAACACTGAAGCTTTCTTT
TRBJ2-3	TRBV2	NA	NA	CASNRGATDTQYF	TGTGCCAGCAACCGGGGGGCCACAGATACGCAGTATTTT
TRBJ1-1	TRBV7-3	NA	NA	CASSLGLGGEAFF	TGTGCCAGCAGCTTAGGTCTAGGCGGTGAAGCTTTCTTT
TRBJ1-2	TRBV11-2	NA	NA	CASSLGNRNYGYTF	TGTGCCAGCAGCTTAGGAAACAGAAACTATGGCTACACCTTC
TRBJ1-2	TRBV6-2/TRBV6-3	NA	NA	CASSSGQNYGYTF	TGTGCCAGCAGTTCCGGACAGAACTATGGCTACACCTTC
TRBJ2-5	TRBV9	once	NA	CASSVADSQETQYF	TGTGCCAGCAGCGTGGCGGACAGTCAAGAGACCCAGTACTTC
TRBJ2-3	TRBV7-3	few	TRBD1	CASSLRGTGGYTDTQYF	TGTGCCAGCAGCTTAAGAGGGACAGGGGGTTACACAGATACGCAGTATTTT
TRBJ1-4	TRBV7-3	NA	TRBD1	CASSPGTGTEKLFF	TGTGCCAGCAGCCCCGGGACAGGGACTGAAAAACTGTTTTTT
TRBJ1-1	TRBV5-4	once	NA	CASSPGGGSTEAFF	TGTGCCAGCAGCCCCGGTGGAGGGAGCACTGAAGCTTTCTTT
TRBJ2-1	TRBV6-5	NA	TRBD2	CASSYGSGAYNEQFF	TGTGCCAGCAGTTACGGTAGCGGGGCCTACAATGAGCAGTTCTTC
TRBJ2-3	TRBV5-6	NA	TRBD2	CASSLGASGGADTQYF	TGTGCCAGCAGCTTGGGAGCTAGCGGGGGGGCGGATACGCAGTATTTT
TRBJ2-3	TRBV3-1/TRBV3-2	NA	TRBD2	CASSRTSGGLTDTQYF	TGTGCCAGCAGCCGGACTAGCGGGGGGCTAACAGATACGCAGTATTTT
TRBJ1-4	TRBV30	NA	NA	CAWSAPLYEKLFF	TGTGCCTGGAGTGCACCCCTATATGAAAAACTGTTTTTT
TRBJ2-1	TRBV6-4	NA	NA	CASSEEVTTYNEQFF	TGTGCCAGCAGTGAAGAGGTGACCACCTACAATGAGCAGTTCTTC
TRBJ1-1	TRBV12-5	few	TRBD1	CASGSFNRGPEAFF	TGTGCTAGTGGTTCCTTTAACAGGGGTCCTGAAGCTTTCTTT
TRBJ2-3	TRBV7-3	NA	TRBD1	CASSQTGVGTDTQYF	TGTGCCAGCAGCCAGACAGGGGTCGGCACAGATACGCAGTATTTT
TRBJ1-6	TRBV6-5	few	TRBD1	CASSSDRGSPLHF	TGTGCCAGCAGCTCCGACAGGGGTTCACCCCTCCACTTT
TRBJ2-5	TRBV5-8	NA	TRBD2	CASSRGLAGVETQYF	TGTGCCAGCAGCCGGGGACTAGCGGGGGTGGAGACCCAGTACTTC
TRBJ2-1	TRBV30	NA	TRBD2	CAWTGQRGGYNEQFF	TGTGCCTGGACGGGACAGCGGGGGGGGTACAATGAGCAGTTCTTC
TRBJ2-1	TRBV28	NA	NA	CASSLSGFRNNEQFF	TGTGCCAGCAGTTTAAGCGGGTTTAGGAACAATGAGCAGTTCTTC
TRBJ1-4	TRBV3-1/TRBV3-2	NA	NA	CASSLGGNEKLFF	TGTGCCAGCAGCCTCGGAGGGAATGAAAAACTGTTTTTT
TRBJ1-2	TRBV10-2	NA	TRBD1	CASSDGGAGGVYGYTF	TGCGCCAGCAGTGATGGGGGAGCAGGGGGCGTTTATGGCTACACCTTC
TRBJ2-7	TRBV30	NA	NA	CAWGRVHEQYF	TGTGCCTGGGGCAGGGTCCACGAGCAGTACTTC
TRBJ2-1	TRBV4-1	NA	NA	CASSQAGRGSSYNEQFF	TGCGCCAGCAGCCAAGCTGGTAGGGGGAGCTCCTACAATGAGCAGTTCTTC
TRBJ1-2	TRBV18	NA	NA	CASSPLLGGSTDGYTF	TGTGCCAGCTCACCTCTGTTAGGGGGTAGTACTGATGGCTACACCTTC
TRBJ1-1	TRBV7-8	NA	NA	CASSSRAYGMNTEAFF	TGTGCCAGCAGCTCGAGGGCCTACGGAATGAACACTGAAGCTTTCTTT
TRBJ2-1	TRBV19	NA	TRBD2	CASSIGLAGETEQFF	TGTGCCAGTAGTATCGGACTAGCGGGGGAGACGGAGCAGTTCTTC
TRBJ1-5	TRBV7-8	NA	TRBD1	CASSPWTGAGVKPQHF	TGTGCCAGCAGCCCCTGGACAGGAGCAGGGGTAAAGCCCCAGCATTTT
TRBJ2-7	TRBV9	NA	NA	CASSVDPSYEQYF	TGTGCCAGCAGCGTAGATCCTTCCTACGAGCAGTACTTC
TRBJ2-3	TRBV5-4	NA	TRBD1	CASSWQPGQRSTDTQYF	TGTGCCAGCAGCTGGCAGCCGGGACAGCGAAGCACAGATACGCAGTATTTT
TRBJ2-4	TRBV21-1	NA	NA	CASTRRIQYF	TGTGCCAGCACCCGGAGGATTCAGTACTTC
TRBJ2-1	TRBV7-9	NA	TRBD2	CASSPQRGGYNEQFF	TGTGCCAGCAGCCCGCAGCGGGGGGGGTACAATGAGCAGTTCTTC
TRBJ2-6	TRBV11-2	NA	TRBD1	CASSISTGGALGANVLTF	TGTGCCAGCAGCATATCCACAGGGGGCGCGTTAGGGGCCAACGTCCTGACTTTC